This T cell receptor (beta chain) was profiled in a study of CD8 T cells in Susac syndrome. Sequencing of TCR beta was carried out in blood CD8+ and CD4+ T cells. The multiple sclerosis controls comprised treatment-naive patients whose relapsing-remitting disease was stable or active. TEMRA cells were enriched by FACS, and CD4+ and CD8+ T cells were negatively isolated. Random hexamers were used to reverse transcribe the RNA input (0.5 to 1 ug). Amplification of TCR beta CDR3 across 54 Vbeta and 13 Jbeta was performed with immunoSEQ multiplex PCR. A single record per CDR3 protein comes from TCRdb applying MiXCR to the immunoSEQ multiplex PCR reads. Of more than 55,000 distinct CDR3 sequences detected, 96% appear once; the ten largest clones hold approximately 0.1%. The junction had 9 bases not matched to a gene; V was cut back by 5 bases and J by 4 bases. CDR3 length equals 16 residues.

This receptor was taken from a human donor with multiple sclerosis. V is TRBV12-3 or TRBV12-4 and J is TRBJ2-3; TRBD2 aligns across 10 bases. What was sequenced was CD4+ T cells from PBMCs. The CDR3 sequence is CASSLQSGGVPDTQYF. CDR3 coding DNA: TGTGCCAGCAGTCTTCAGAGCGGGGGGGTGCCAGATACGCAGTATTTT.